This T cell receptor beta chain was observed in a study of blood T cell repertoires in COVID-19. Overall study: Sites in the United States, Italy and Spain provided acute and convalescent COVID-19 samples. From T cells, B-cell-depleted T cells, or PBMCs came the material, which was cDNA or gDNA.

The ends were cut back, 3 bases at V and 6 bases at J, with 9 bases in the middle. Germline-derived CDR1 and CDR2 are LGHDT and YNNKEL (reference sequence). The CDR3 consists of 14 residues. The authors' processing: Nucleated cell number was recorded as an estimate derived from reference gene primer amplification. Libraries were prepared by immunoSEQ multiplex PCR; TCRdb keeps only in-frame clonotypes and omits some of them. D and trimming were read from the DNA, whereas the V and J calls and clone size are those reported in that table. Seen here are under 150,000 clones, 75% to 90% observed once, and the top ten hold 4.6%.

The sequencing input was peripheral blood. The TCR was taken from a woman between 45 and 65 years old with acute or convalescent COVID-19. This sequence joins TRBV3-1 (or the pseudogene TRBV3-2) and TRBJ1-6, with a possible D match to TRBD1 (5 bases). The CDR3 region is CASSQGHGNSPLHF. CDR3 nucleotide sequence: TGTGCCAGCAGCCAGGGGCACGGTAATTCACCCCTCCACTTT.